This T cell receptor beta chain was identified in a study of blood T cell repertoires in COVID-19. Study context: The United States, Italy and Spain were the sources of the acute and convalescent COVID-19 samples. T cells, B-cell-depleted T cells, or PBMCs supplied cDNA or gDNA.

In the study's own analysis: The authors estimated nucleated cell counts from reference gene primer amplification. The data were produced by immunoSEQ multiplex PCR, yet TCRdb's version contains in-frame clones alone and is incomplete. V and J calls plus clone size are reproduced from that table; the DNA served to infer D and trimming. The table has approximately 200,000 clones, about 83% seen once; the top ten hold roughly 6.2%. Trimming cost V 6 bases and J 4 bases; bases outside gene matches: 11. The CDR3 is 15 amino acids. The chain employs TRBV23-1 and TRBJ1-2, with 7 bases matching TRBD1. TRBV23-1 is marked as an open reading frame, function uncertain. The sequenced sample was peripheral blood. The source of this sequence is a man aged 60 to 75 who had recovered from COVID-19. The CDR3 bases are TGCGCCAGCAGCCCCCATAGGGACAGTGGCTATGGCTACACCTTC. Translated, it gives CASSPHRDSGYGYTF.